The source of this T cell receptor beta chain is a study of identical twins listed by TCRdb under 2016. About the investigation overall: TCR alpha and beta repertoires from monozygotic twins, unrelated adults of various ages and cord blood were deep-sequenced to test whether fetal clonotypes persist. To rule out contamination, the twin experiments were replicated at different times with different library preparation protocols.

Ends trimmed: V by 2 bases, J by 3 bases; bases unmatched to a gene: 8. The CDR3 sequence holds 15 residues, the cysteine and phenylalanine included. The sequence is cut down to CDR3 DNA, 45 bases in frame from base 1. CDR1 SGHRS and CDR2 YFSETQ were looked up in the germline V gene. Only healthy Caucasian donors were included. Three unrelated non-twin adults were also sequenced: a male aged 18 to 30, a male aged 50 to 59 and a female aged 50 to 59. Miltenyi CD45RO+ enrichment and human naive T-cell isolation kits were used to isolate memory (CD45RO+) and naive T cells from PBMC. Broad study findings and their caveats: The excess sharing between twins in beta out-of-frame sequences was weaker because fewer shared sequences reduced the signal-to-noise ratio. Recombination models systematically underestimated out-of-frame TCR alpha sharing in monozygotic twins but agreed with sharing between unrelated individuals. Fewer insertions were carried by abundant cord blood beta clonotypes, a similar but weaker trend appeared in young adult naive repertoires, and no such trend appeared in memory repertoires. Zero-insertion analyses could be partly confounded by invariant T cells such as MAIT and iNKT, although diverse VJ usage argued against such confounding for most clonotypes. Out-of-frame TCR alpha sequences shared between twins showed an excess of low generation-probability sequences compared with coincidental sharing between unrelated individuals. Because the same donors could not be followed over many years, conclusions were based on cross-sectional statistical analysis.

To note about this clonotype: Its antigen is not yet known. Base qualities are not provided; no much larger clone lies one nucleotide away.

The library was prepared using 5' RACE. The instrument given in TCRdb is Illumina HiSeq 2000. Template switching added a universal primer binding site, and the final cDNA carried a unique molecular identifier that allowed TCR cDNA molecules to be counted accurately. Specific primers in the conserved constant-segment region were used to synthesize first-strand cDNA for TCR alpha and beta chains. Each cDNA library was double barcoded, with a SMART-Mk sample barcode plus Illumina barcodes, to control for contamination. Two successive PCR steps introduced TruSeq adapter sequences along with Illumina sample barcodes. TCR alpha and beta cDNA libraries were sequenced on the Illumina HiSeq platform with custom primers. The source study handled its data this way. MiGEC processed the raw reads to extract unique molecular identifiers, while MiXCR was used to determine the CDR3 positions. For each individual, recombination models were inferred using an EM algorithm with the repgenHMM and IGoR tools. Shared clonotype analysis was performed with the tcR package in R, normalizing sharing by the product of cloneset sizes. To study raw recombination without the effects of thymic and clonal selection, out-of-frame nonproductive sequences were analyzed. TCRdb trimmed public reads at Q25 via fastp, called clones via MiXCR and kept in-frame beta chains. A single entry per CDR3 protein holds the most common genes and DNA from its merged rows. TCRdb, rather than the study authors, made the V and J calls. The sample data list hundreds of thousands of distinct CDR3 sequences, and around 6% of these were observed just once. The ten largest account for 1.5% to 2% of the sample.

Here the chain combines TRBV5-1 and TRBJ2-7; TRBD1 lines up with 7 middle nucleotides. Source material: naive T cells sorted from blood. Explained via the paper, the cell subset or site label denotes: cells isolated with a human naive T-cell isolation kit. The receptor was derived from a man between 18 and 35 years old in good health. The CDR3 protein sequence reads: CASSLDFQGDYEQYF. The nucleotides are TGCGCCAGCAGCTTAGATTTTCAGGGGGACTACGAGCAGTACTTC.